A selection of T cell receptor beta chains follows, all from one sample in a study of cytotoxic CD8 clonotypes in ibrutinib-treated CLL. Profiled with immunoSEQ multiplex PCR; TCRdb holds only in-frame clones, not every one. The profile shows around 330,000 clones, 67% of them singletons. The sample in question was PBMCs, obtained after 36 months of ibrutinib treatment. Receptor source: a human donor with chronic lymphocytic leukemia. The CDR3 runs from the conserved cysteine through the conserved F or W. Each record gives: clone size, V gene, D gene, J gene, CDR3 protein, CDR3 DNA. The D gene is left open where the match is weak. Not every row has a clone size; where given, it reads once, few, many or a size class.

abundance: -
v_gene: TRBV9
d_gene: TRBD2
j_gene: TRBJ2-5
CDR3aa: CASGLAGVYQETQYF
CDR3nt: TGTGCCAGCGGACTAGCGGGAGTGTACCAAGAGACCCAGTACTTC

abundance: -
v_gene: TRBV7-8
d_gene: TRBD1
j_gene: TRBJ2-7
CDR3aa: CASSLLGTGKQYF
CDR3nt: TGTGCCAGCAGCTTATTGGGGACAGGGAAGCAGTACTTC

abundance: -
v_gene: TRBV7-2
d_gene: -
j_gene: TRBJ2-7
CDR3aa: CASSFIGVRTYEQYF
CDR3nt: TGTGCCAGCAGCTTTATTGGGGTCAGGACCTACGAGCAGTACTTC

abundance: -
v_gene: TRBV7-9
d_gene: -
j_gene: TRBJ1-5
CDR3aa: CASSEELSNQPQHF
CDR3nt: TGTGCCAGCAGCGAAGAACTTAGCAATCAGCCCCAGCATTTT

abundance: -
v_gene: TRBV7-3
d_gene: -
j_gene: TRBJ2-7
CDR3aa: CASSFGDKVRREQYF
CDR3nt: TGTGCCAGCAGCTTCGGGGACAAGGTGCGACGCGAGCAGTACTTC

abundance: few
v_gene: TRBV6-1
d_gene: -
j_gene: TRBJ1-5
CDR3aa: CASSEGRNQPQHF
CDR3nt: TGTGCCAGCAGTGAAGGGAGGAATCAGCCCCAGCATTTT

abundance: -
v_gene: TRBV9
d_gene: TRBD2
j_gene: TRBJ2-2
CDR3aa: CASSIGTSASTGELFF
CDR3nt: TGTGCCAGCAGCATTGGGACTAGCGCCAGTACCGGGGAGCTGTTTTTT

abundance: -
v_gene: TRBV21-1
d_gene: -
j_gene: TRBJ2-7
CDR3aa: CASSKVWCLHEQYF
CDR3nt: TGTGCCAGCAGCAAAGTTTGGTGTCTCCACGAGCAGTACTTC

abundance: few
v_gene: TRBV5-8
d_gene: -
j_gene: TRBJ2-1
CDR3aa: CASSFGLYNEQFF
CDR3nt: TGTGCCAGCAGCTTTGGACTATACAATGAGCAGTTCTTC

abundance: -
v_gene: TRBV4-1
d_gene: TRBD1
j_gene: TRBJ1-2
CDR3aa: CASSPRQGKEDGYTF
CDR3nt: TGCGCCAGCAGTCCTAGACAGGGGAAAGAGGATGGCTACACCTTC

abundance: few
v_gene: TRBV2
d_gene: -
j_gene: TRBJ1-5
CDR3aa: CASSGPRDQPQHF
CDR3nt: TGTGCCAGCAGTGGGCCGCGGGATCAGCCCCAGCATTTT

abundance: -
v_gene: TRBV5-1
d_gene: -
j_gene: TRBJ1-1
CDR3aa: CASSLMGSTEAFF
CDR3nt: TGCGCCAGCAGCTTGATGGGGAGCACTGAAGCTTTCTTT

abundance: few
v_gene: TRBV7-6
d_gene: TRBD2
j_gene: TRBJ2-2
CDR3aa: CASSLESSGSLGTGELFF
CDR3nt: TGTGCCAGCAGCTTAGAGTCTAGCGGGAGCTTGGGCACCGGGGAGCTGTTTTTT

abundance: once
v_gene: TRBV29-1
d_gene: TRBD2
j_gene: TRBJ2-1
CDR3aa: CSVEGGGSYNEQFF
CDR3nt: TGCAGCGTTGAAGGGGGGGGTTCCTACAATGAGCAGTTCTTC

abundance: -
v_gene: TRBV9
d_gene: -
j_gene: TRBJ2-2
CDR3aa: CASSSSSYGNTGELFF
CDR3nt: TGTGCCAGCAGCTCTAGTTCGTATGGGAACACCGGGGAGCTGTTTTTT

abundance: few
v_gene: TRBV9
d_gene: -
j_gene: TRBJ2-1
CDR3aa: CASSTSYNEQFF
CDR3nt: TGTGCCAGCAGCACATCCTACAATGAGCAGTTCTTC

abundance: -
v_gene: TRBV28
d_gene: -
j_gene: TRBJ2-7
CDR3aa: CASSLVVWGVSYEQYF
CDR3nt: TGTGCCAGCAGTTTAGTGGTATGGGGGGTTTCCTACGAGCAGTACTTC